A single sample gave rise to the 18 T cell receptor beta chains below, sequenced in a study of vaccination effects on CD4 cells after COVID-19. CD4+ T cells specific for antigen were expanded with viral peptide pools by the ViraFEST assay before sequencing. When around ten days of culture had elapsed, CD4+ T cells were isolated. Subjects were given two BNT162b2 or mRNA-1273 vaccine doses. Clones were read by immunoSEQ multiplex PCR, and TCRdb kept only the in-frame ones, dropping some. The table includes about 24,000 clones, around four fifths detected once. Antigens for these TCRs are unknown. This sample comprised CD4+ T cells from PBMCs cultured with HCoV-NL63 spike peptides, obtained after COVID-19 vaccination. These receptors originate from a human donor who received a COVID-19 vaccine.

The chain uses TRBV19 and TRBJ1-2; no reliable D call. This CDR3 has 14 residues. The V end lost 6 bases, the J end lost 6 bases, and 17 bases lay between the germline ends. CDR1 is LNHDA, CDR2 SQIVND, per germline (reference sequence). CDR3 residues: CASSPTSWAHGYTF. CDR3 DNA: TGTGCCAGTAGCCCCACGTCCTGGGCCCATGGCTACACCTTC.

CDR3 DNA sequence: TGTGCCAGCAGTTACTCGACCATGGTCTGTGGCTACACCTTC. This gives the protein CASSYSTMVCGYTF. The chain combines TRBV6-8 with TRBJ1-2; D gene uncertain. The CDR3 is made up of 14 amino acids. Germline-derived CDR1 and CDR2 are MNHGY and SAAAGT. V was clipped by 0 bases and J by 7 bases, with 12 bases between them.

The chain is built from TRBV5-1 and TRBJ1-2, with D hard to call. Germline V gene data show CDR1 as SGHRS and CDR2 as YFSETQ. The CDR3 is 13 residues long. Trimming cost V 2 bases and J 4 bases, with 9 bases left between them. Here the CDR3 reads CASSLGDLYGYTF. The DNA of the CDR3 is TGCGCCAGCAGCTTAGGTGACCTCTATGGCTACACCTTC. Full variable domain (remainder filled in from reference TRBV5-1 and TRBJ1-2): KAGVTQTPRYLIKTRGQQVTLSCSPISGHRSVSWYQQTPGQGLQFLFEYFSETQRNKGNFPGRFSGRQFSNSRSEMNVSTLELGDSALYLCASSLGDLYGYTFGSGTRLTVV.

The table lists this clone with a few counts. This rearrangement joins TRBV4-1 to TRBJ2-1; D perhaps matches TRBD2 (5 bases). This CDR3 is built from 17 residues. The germline V gene has CDR1 MGHRA and CDR2 YSYEKL. V was trimmed by 1 base and J by 6 bases, leaving 19 bases between them. The CDR3 DNA follows: TGCGCCAGCAGCCAAGGGCGGGTGCCGTCGACACTCAATGAGCAGTTCTTC. Its translation is CASSQGRVPSTLNEQFF.

The chain carries TRBV6-4 and TRBJ1-5; D is undetermined. Trimming removed 0 bases at V and 5 bases at J, with 17 bases between. The CDR3 is made up of 17 amino acids. Germline lookup yields CDR1 MRHNA and CDR2 SNTAGT. In DNA, the CDR3 is TGTGCCAGCAGTGACTCCGATCGAAGCTTACTGGATCAGCCCCAGCATTTT. It encodes CASSDSDRSLLDQPQHF.

In this sample, this clone turned up once. The chain links TRBV19 to TRBJ1-5; D is perhaps TRBD1 (5 bases). Germline V gene data show CDR1 as LNHDA and CDR2 as SQIVND (reference sequence). The CDR3 runs to 13 residues. V was shortened by 1 base and J by 6 bases, with 7 bases between the two germline ends. The CDR3 region is CASSIGGFQPQHF. CDR3 DNA sequence: TGTGCCAGTAGTATAGGGGGGTTTCAGCCCCAGCATTTT.

V is TRBV5-1 and J is TRBJ1-1; perhaps TRBD1 as D (5 bases). The CDR3 totals 13 residues. The V end lost 4 bases, the J end lost 5 bases, and 12 bases lay between the germline ends. Germline CDR1 reads SGHRS; CDR2 reads YFSETQ. CDR3 sequence reads: CASSPEGSTEAFF. CDR3 DNA: TGCGCCAGCAGCCCGGAGGGGAGTACTGAAGCTTTCTTT.

This rearrangement joins TRBV3-1 (or the pseudogene TRBV3-2) to TRBJ2-7; the match to TRBD1 covers 8 bases. Trimming took 4 bases from V and 5 from J; bases not matched to a gene: 10. This CDR3 has 15 residues. CDR1 LGHDT and CDR2 YNNKEL come from the germline V gene (reference sequence). CDR3 protein: CASSRRGQGIHEQYF. The CDR3 nucleotides read TGTGCCAGCAGCCGCAGAGGACAGGGTATCCACGAGCAGTACTTC.

V and J are TRBV27 and TRBJ2-6; D may be TRBD1 (5 bases). Trimming took off 5 bases at V and 2 bases at J, with 10 bases between the two ends. The CDR3 has 15 amino acids. Germline V gene data show CDR1 as MNHEY and CDR2 as SMNVEV (reference sequence). The CDR3 loop is CASSQGVAGANVLTF. The CDR3 DNA reads TGTGCCAGCAGTCAGGGTGTCGCTGGGGCCAACGTCCTGACTTTC.

A note on this clone: One end of the junction does not line up with germline, which may come from a read error. This sequence joins TRBV7-7 and TRBJ2-5, with D maybe TRBD2 (5 bases). The germline V gene encodes CDR1 SSHAT and CDR2 FNYEAQ (reference sequence). The CDR3 runs 15 residues. The DNA for the CDR3 is TGTGCTAGCAGCCGCGGAGGAGGACGGGCAGAGACCCAGTACTTC. Translating it yields CASSRGGGRAETQYF. Supplemented by reference TRBV7-7 and TRBJ2-5, the full variable domain reads GAGVSQSPRYKVTKRGQDVTLRCDPISSHATLYWYQQALGQGPEFLTYFNYEAQPDKSGLPSDRFSAERPEGSISTLTIQRTEQRDSAMYRCASSRGGGRAETQYFGPGTRLLVL.

The CDR3 nucleotides read TGTGCCAGCAGTCCTTCGGGACCAGATAATTCACCCCTCCACTTT. It translates to CASSPSGPDNSPLHF. The chain has TRBV6-6 and TRBJ1-6; the D gene is possibly TRBD1 (5 bases). The CDR3 length is 15 residues. Per the germline V gene, CDR1 is MNHNY and CDR2 is SVGAGI (reference sequence). Trimming took 5 bases from V and 5 from J, leaving 13 bases between them.

The chain uses TRBV11-3 and TRBJ2-1, with 9 bases identical to TRBD1. With 5 bases clipped from V and 2 bases from J, the junction kept 4 bases outside the gene matches. CDR3 size: 15 residues. CDR1 SGHNT and CDR2 YENEEA come from the germline V gene. CDR3 DNA sequence: TGTGCCAGCAGCATAGGACAGGGGACCTACAATGAGCAGTTCTTC. Translated, it gives CASSIGQGTYNEQFF.

A few counts support this clone. CDR3: CASKQDIWGRDTEAFF. CDR3 in DNA: TGTGCCAGTAAACAAGATATTTGGGGGCGCGACACTGAAGCTTTCTTT. The chain employs TRBV19 and TRBJ1-1, with D possibly being TRBD1 (6 bases). Trimming shortened V by 7 bases and J by 3 bases, and 21 bases separated the two germline ends. CDR3 length: 16 residues. Germline assignment: CDR1 LNHDA and CDR2 SQIVND (reference sequence).

The chain joins TRBV25-1 to TRBJ2-1, with D possibly matching TRBD2 (6 bases). Trimming stripped 4 bases from V and 7 bases from J, with 14 bases between. The CDR3 covers 14 residues. Germline CDR1 reads MGHDK; CDR2 reads SYGVNS. The DNA for the CDR3 is TGTGCCAGCAGTGGTCTAGCGCGTCAGAATGAGCAGTTCTTC. Translation: CASSGLARQNEQFF.

This chain uses TRBV18 with TRBJ2-1; the D gene is possibly TRBD2 (6 bases). Deletions cut 4 bases from V and 13 bases from J, with 23 bases between. In germline, CDR1 is KGHSH, CDR2 LQKENI. The CDR3 is 15 residues long. The CDR3 spells CASSRTGLLKSLQFF. The CDR3 DNA reads TGTGCCAGCTCACGGACGGGACTGCTAAAGAGTCTCCAGTTCTTC. The full variable domain, rest sourced from reference TRBV18 and TRBJ2-1, is NAGVMQNPRHLVRRRGQEARLRCSPMKGHSHVYWYRQLPEEGLKFMVYLQKENIIDESGMPKERFSAEFPKEGPSILRIQQVVRGDSAAYFCASSRTGLLKSLQFFGPGTRLTVL.

The chain couples TRBV6-1 to TRBJ1-2; TRBD1 matches 7 bases. Germline assignment: CDR1 MNHNS and CDR2 SASEGT. The V segment lost 2 bases and the J segment 4 bases; nucleotides outside the gene matches: 7. This CDR3 region has 15 residues. CDR3 sequence: CASSESPGGPYGYTF. The CDR3 coding sequence is TGTGCCAGCAGTGAAAGCCCAGGGGGTCCCTATGGCTACACCTTC.

This clone was picked up a small number of times. The rearrangement uses TRBV6-2 or TRBV6-3 and TRBJ2-2; D uncertain. This CDR3 region has 13 residues. The V gene lost 2 bases and the J gene lost 3 bases, with 4 bases spanning the gap. The germline V gene encodes CDR1 MNHEY and CDR2 SVGEGT. Here the CDR3 reads CASSYRDTGELFF. The DNA for the CDR3 is TGTGCCAGCAGTTACCGCGACACCGGGGAGCTGTTTTTT.

The rearrangement uses TRBV27 and TRBJ1-6; TRBD1 might be the D (6 bases). This CDR3 is built from 16 residues. The V end lost 4 bases, the J end lost 0 bases, and 10 bases lay between the germline ends. CDR1 and CDR2 from the germline V gene are MNHEY and SMNVEV (reference sequence). In DNA form, the CDR3 reads TGTGCCAGCAGTTGGGACATGAGCTCCTATAATTCACCCCTCCACTTT. Protein sequence: CASSWDMSSYNSPLHF.